This T cell receptor (beta chain) emerged from a study of T cells expressing NK-cell markers. A word on this clonotype: Its target is unknown.

The study, taken as a whole, reports: Dominant NKG2C+ clonotypes were found to form about 1.0-7.5% of CD8+ T cells in more than five donors. It is unclear if expanded NKG2C-expressing clones target HCMV antigens. The same clonotypes also predominated in the CD3+CD56-NKG2C+ fraction of several donors.

The CDR3 totals 13 residues. Per the germline V gene, CDR1 is MNHNS and CDR2 is SASEGT. Synthesis of TCR beta cDNA relied on 5'RACE template switching carrying UMIs. From the 5' RACE reads, TCRdb lists one entry per CDR3 protein and no DNA. This repertoire includes roughly 390,000 distinct CDR3 sequences. J is TRBJ2-3 and V is TRBV6-1; no DNA is available, so the TRBD2 call from TCRdb remains unchecked. This TCR was sampled from a woman between 50 and 59 years old in good health. The sample comprised blood T cells: a sorted CD56 or NKG2C T cell subset, CD4+ or CD8+ T cells, or bulk PBMC T cells (not recorded which). CDR3 region: CASSRDFTDTQYF.